The rows below give T cell receptor beta chains drawn from one sample of a study of blood T cell repertoires in COVID-19. Clones were sequenced by immunoSEQ multiplex PCR, and TCRdb holds only the in-frame ones, with some missing. The repertoire holds about 120,000 clones, with 85% to 90% as singletons. Sequencing input: peripheral blood. The receptors derive from a man in his fifties or sixties with COVID-19, enrolled during active disease. CDR3s include the opening cysteine and the closing phenylalanine or tryptophan. D genes are given only for firm matches. Clone size is stated in some rows and not others, as once, few, many or a class when expanded.

d_gene	abundance	v_gene	len	j_gene	CDR3aa	CDR3nt
.	.	TRBV6-5	14	TRBJ2-3	CASTRGHSTDTQYF	TGTGCCAGCACCCGAGGGCACAGCACAGATACGCAGTATTTT
.	.	TRBV10-3	15	TRBJ1-2	CAISVGGPGDYGYTF	TGTGCCATCAGTGTGGGTGGGCCCGGGGACTATGGCTACACCTTC
.	.	TRBV19	15	TRBJ1-6	CASSIGASRNSPLHF	TGTGCCAGTAGTATAGGTGCTTCTAGGAATTCACCCCTCCACTTT
.	few	TRBV19	17	TRBJ1-6	CASSLLPQGSYNSPLHF	TGTGCCAGTAGTCTATTACCACAGGGATCCTATAATTCACCCCTCCACTTT
.	once	TRBV4-3	13	TRBJ2-4	CASSQGQRDIQYF	TGCGCCAGCAGCCAAGGTCAACGAGACATTCAGTACTTC
.	once	TRBV3-1/TRBV3-2	14	TRBJ2-3	CASSARVGTDTQYF	TGTGCCAGCAGCGCTCGGGTTGGCACAGATACGCAGTATTTT
.	.	TRBV10-3	15	TRBJ1-4	CAISESWQGGEKLFF	TGTGCCATCAGTGAGTCGTGGCAGGGAGGTGAAAAACTGTTTTTT
.	.	TRBV3-1/TRBV3-2	15	TRBJ2-7	CASSLVAGQKYEQYF	TGTGCCAGCAGCCTCGTGGCGGGACAGAAATACGAGCAGTACTTC
TRBD2	.	TRBV5-5	15	TRBJ2-5	CASSRGLAGLETQYF	TGTGCCAGCAGTCGTGGACTAGCGGGCCTAGAGACCCAGTACTTC
.	few	TRBV5-6	14	TRBJ1-5	CASSFRGSNQPQHF	TGTGCCAGCAGCTTTAGGGGTAGCAATCAGCCCCAGCATTTT
TRBD1	.	TRBV27	16	TRBJ1-1	CASSGQGLYGRAEAFF	TGTGCCAGCAGCGGACAGGGTCTTTATGGCCGGGCTGAAGCTTTCTTT